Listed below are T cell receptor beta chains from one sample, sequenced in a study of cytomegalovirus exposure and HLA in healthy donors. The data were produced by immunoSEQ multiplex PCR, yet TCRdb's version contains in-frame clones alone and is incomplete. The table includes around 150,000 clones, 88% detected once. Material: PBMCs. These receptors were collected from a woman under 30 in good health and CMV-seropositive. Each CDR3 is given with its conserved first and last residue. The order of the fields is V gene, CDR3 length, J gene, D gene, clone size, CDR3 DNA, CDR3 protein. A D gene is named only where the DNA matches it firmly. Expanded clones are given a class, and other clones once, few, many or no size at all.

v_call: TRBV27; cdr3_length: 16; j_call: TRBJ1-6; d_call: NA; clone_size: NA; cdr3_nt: TGTGCCAGCAGCCTCTCCATAGACTCCTATAATTCACCCCTCCACTTT; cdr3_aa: CASSLSIDSYNSPLHF
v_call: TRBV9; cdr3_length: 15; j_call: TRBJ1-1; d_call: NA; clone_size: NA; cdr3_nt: TGTGCCAGCAGCCCGGCCCCCACAGGGAACACTGAAGCTTTCTTT; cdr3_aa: CASSPAPTGNTEAFF
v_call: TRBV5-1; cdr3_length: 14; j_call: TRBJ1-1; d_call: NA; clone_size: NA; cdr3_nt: TGCGCCAGCAGGCAGGAATATGAGAACACTGAAGCTTTCTTT; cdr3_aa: CASRQEYENTEAFF
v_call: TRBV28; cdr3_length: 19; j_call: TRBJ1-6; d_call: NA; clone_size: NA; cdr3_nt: TGTGCCAGCAGTCACCCTTTGTCATACCTAAGAAATTATAATTCACCCCTCCACTTT; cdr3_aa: CASSHPLSYLRNYNSPLHF
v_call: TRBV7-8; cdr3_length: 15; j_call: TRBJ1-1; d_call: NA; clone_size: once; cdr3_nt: TGTGCCAGCAGCTCCCGAGGAGGGATGAACACTGAAGCTTTCTTT; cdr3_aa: CASSSRGGMNTEAFF
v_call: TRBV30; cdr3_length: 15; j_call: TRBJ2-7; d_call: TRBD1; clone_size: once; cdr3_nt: TGTGCCTGGAGTGTCGGGACAGGGCTCTCCTACGAGCAGTACTTC; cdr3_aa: CAWSVGTGLSYEQYF
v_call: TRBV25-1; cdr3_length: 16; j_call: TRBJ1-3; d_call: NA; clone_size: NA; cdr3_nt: TGTGCCAGCAGTGAATATAAGCCCGGGATAGGAGGCTCCATATATTTT; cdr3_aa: CASSEYKPGIGGSIYF
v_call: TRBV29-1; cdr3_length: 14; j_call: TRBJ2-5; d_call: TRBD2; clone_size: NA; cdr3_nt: TGCAGCGTTGATGGGCGGGGGAGGGACGAGACCCAGTACTTC; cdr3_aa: CSVDGRGRDETQYF
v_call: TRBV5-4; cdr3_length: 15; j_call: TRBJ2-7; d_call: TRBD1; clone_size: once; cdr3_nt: TGTGCCAGCAGCCCGGGACAGGACAGGACCTACGAGCAGTACTTC; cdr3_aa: CASSPGQDRTYEQYF
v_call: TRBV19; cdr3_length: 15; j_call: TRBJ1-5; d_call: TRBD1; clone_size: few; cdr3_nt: TGTGCCAGTAGTATATCCCCACAGGGGTTACAGCCCCAGCATTTT; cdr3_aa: CASSISPQGLQPQHF
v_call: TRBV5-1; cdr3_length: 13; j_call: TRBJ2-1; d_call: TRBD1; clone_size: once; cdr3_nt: TGCGCCAGCAGCTGGGCAGGGGGCAGTGAGCAGTTCTTC; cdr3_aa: CASSWAGGSEQFF
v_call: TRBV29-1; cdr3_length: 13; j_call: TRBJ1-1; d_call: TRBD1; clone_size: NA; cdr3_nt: TGCAGCGCATCTCAGGGGGCAGGGACTGAAGCTTTCTTT; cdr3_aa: CSASQGAGTEAFF
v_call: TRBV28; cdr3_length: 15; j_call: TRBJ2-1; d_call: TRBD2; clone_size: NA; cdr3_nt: TGTGCCAGCAGTACCGGGACTAGCGGTTACAATGAGCAGTTCTTC; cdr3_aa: CASSTGTSGYNEQFF
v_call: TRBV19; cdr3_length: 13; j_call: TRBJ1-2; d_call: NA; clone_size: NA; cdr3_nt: TGTGCCAGTAGTATAAAGACAGACTATGGCTACACCTTC; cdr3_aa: CASSIKTDYGYTF
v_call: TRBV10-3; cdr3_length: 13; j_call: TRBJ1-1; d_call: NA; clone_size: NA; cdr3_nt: TGTGCCATCAGTGAGTTATCGTTTACTGAAGCTTTCTTT; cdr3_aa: CAISELSFTEAFF
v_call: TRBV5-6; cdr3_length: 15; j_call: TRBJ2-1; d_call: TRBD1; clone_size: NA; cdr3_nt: TGTGCCAGCAGCTTGCTGGACAGGGATTGGAATGAGCAGTTCTTC; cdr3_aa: CASSLLDRDWNEQFF
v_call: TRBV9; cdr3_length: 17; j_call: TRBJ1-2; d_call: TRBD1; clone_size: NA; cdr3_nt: TGTGCCAGCAGCGGACGAGGGGGCAGGGGGTTCGACTATGGCTACACCTTC; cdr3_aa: CASSGRGGRGFDYGYTF
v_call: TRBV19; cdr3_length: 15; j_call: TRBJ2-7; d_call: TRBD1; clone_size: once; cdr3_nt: TGTGCCAGTAGTCTTGGGGACAGGGTTGCCTACGAGCAGTACTTC; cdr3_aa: CASSLGDRVAYEQYF
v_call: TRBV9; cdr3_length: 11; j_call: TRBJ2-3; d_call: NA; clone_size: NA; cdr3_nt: TGTGCCAGCAGAAGAGGAGATACGCAGTATTTT; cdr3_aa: CASRRGDTQYF
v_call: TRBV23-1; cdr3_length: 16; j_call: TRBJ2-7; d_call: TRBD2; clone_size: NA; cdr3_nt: TGCGCCAGTACCCCATCCGGGCTAGCGGGATCCTACGAGCAGTACTTC; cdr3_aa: CASTPSGLAGSYEQYF
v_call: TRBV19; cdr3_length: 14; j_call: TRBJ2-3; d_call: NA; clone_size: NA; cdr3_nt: TGTGCCAGTAGTATAACGACTTACACAGATACGCAGTATTTT; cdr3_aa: CASSITTYTDTQYF
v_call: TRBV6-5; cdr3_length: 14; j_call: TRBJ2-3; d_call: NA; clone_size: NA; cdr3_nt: TGTGCCAGCAGTAGAATTGGGCCTACAGATACGCAGTATTTT; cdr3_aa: CASSRIGPTDTQYF
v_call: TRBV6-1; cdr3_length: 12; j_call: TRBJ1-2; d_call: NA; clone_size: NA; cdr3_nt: TGTGCCAGCAGTGACCGGACAGTAGGCTACACCTTC; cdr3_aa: CASSDRTVGYTF
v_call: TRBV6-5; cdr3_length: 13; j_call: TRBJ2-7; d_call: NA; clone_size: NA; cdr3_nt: TGTGCCAGCAGGGTCGGACACCTCTACGAGCAGTACTTC; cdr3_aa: CASRVGHLYEQYF
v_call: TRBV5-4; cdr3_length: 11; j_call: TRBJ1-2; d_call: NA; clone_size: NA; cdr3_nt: TGTGCCAGCAGCTTGGCCGGTGGCTACACCTTC; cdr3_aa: CASSLAGGYTF
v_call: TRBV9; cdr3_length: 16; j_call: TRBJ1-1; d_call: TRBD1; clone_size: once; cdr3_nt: TGTGCCAGCAGCCCCCACGGGAGGGGGCCAGGCACTGAAGCTTTCTTT; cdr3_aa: CASSPHGRGPGTEAFF
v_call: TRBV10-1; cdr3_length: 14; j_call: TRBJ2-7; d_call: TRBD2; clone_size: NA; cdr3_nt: TGCGCCAGCAGGGAAGCGGGGGTAGGGTACGAGCAGTACTTC; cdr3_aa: CASREAGVGYEQYF
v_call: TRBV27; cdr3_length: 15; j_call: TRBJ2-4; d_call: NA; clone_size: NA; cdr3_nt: TGTGCCAGCAGGCGGATCACCATGCTCAAAAACATTCAGTACTTC; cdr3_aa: CASRRITMLKNIQYF
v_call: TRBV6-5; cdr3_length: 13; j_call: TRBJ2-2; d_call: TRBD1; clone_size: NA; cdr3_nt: TGTGCCAGCAGACGACAGGGGGCGGGGGAGCTGTTTTTT; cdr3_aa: CASRRQGAGELFF
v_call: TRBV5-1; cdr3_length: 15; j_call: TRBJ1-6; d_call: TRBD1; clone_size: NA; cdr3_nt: TGCGCCAGCAGCCGTGAACAGGGGGGTAATTCACCCCTCCACTTT; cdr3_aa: CASSREQGGNSPLHF
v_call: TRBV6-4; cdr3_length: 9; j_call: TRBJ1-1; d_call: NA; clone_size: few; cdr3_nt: TGTGCCAGCATAGTCCTAGCTTTCTTT; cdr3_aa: CASIVLAFF
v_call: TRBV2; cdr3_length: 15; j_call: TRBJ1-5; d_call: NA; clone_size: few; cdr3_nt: TGTGCCAGCAGTGTATTGGCCCAGGGCAATCAGCCCCAGCATTTT; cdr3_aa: CASSVLAQGNQPQHF
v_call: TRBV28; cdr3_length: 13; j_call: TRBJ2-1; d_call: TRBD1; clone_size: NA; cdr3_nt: TGTGCCAGCAGTCCGACAGGGGGGAATGAGCAGTTCTTC; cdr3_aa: CASSPTGGNEQFF
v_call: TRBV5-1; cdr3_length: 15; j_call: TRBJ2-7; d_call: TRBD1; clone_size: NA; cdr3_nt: TGCGCCAGCAGCTTGGCGGTCAGGGGGCCCTACGAGCAGTACTTC; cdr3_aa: CASSLAVRGPYEQYF
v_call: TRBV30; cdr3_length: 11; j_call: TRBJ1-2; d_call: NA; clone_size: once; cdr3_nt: TGTGCCTGGAGCAGGGTTTACGACTACACCTTC; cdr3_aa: CAWSRVYDYTF
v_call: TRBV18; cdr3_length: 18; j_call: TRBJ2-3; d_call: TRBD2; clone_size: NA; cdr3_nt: TGTGCCAGCTCACCAGGCCGGGGGGGCCATTTGGTAACAGATACGCAGTATTTT; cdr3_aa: CASSPGRGGHLVTDTQYF
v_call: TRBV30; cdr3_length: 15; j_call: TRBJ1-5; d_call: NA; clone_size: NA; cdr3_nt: TGTGCCTGGAGTCAGACAGGATATAGCAATCAGCCCCAGCATTTT; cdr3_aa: CAWSQTGYSNQPQHF
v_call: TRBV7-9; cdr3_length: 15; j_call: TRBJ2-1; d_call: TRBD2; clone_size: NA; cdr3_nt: TGTGCCAGCAGCCGAGGTGGCGGGGGATACAATGAGCAGTTCTTC; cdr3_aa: CASSRGGGGYNEQFF
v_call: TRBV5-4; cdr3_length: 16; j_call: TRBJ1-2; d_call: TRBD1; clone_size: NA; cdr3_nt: TGTGCCAGCAGCTTGGGCGCAGGGGGCCCTCTCTATGGCTACACCTTC; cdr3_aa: CASSLGAGGPLYGYTF
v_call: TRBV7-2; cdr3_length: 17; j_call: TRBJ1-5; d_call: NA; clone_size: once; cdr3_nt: TGTGCCAGCAGCTTACCTCCTCTGCCAGGCTTCAATCAGCCCCAGCATTTT; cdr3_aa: CASSLPPLPGFNQPQHF
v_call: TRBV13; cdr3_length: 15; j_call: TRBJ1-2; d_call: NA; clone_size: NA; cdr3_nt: TGTGCCAGCAACTCCCTCCGGGACAATGAATATGGCTACACCTTC; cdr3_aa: CASNSLRDNEYGYTF
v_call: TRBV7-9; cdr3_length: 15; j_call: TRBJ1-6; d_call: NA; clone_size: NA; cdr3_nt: TGTGCCAGCAGCTTAAGACGGGGGATTAATTCACCCCTCCACTTT; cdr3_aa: CASSLRRGINSPLHF
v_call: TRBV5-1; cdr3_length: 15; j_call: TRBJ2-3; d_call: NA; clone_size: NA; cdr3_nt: TGCGCCAGCAGCGGGAGGAAGTTTAGCACAGATACGCAGTATTTT; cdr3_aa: CASSGRKFSTDTQYF
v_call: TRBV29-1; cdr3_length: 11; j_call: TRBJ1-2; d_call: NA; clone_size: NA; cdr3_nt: TGCAGCGTGACTAGTGGTAATGGCTACACCTTC; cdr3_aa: CSVTSGNGYTF
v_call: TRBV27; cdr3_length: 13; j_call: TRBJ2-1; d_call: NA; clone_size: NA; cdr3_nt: TGTGCCAGCAGTTTCCCGGGGTACAATGAGCAGTTCTTC; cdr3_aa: CASSFPGYNEQFF
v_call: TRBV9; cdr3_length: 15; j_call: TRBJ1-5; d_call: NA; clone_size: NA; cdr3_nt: TGTGCCAGCAGCGTAGATGATGGGGCGATTAGGCCCCAGCATTTT; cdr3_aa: CASSVDDGAIRPQHF
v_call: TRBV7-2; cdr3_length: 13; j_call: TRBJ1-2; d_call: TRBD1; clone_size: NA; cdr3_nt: TGTGCCAGCAGCCAGGGGGCGAACTTAGGCTACACCTTC; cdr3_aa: CASSQGANLGYTF
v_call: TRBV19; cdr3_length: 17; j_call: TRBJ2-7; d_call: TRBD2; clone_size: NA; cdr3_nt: TGTGCCAGTAGTATTTCCGGGACTAGCGGGAGAAGGAGCGAGCAGTACTTC; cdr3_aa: CASSISGTSGRRSEQYF
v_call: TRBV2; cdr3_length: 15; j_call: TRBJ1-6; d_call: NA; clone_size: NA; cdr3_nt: TGTGCCAGCAGGAAGGAGATCGGCAGCGGGTCACCCCTCCACTTT; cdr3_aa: CASRKEIGSGSPLHF
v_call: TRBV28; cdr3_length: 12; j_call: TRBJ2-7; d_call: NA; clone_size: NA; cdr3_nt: TGTGCCAGCAGGCCTCCCTCCGGCGAGCAGTACTTC; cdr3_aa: CASRPPSGEQYF
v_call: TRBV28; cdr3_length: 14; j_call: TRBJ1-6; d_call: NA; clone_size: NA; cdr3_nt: TGTGCCAGCAGTTTCGTCAGGGCCGGTTCACCCCTCCACTTT; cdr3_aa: CASSFVRAGSPLHF
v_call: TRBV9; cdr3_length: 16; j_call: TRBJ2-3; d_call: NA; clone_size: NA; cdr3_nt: TGTGCCAGCAGCGTAGGGGTGGGGGGACCCCAACGATCGCAGTATTTT; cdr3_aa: CASSVGVGGPQRSQYF
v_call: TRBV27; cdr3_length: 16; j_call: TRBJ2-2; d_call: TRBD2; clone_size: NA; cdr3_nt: TGTGCCAGCAATGGCGGGCGGGGGTCCCACACCGGGGAGCTGTTTTTT; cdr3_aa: CASNGGRGSHTGELFF
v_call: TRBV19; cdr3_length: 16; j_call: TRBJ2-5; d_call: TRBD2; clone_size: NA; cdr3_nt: TGTGCCAGTAGTATAGTAGCGGGGGGCCTGCGGGAGACCCAGTACTTC; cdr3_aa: CASSIVAGGLRETQYF
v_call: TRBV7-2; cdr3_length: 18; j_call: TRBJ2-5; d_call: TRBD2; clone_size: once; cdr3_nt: TGTGCCAGCAGCTCCCCCCGACTAGCGGGGGGGCATTGGGAGACCCAGTACTTC; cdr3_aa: CASSSPRLAGGHWETQYF